This T cell receptor beta chain was identified in a study of T-cell memory formation after mild COVID-19. Study overall: The study found TCR clusters largely donor specific.

TCRdb recomputed calls from the 5' RACE reads with MiXCR, one row per CDR3 protein. Of approximately 300,000 distinct CDR3 sequences in the sample, less than 20% were seen once. General observations from the study: Cross-reactive memory apparently joined, as some responding clones appeared in pre-infection memory. CD4+ bias marked clones expanding day 15 to 37, unlike balanced contracting clones. Proof of SARS-CoV-2 specificity was absent for the second-wave clones that crested on day 37.

As for this clonotype: Its antigen is not known.

This CDR3 comprises 16 residues. Trimming at V came to 3 bases and at J to 3 bases, leaving 8 bases not matched to a gene. Germline V gives CDR1 MGHRA, CDR2 YSYEKL. The TCR comes from a man between 18 and 35 years old who had mild COVID-19 (a few samples of this study predate the infection). Cell type and time point are not known. This sequence joins TRBV4-1 and TRBJ1-5; TRBD1 aligns across 7 bases. Input material: PBMCs or a T cell subset sorted from them (not recorded which). The CDR3 here is CASSQNRGPLNQPQHF. The CDR3 DNA is TGCGCCAGCAGCCAGAACAGGGGTCCTCTCAATCAGCCCCAGCATTTT.